These T cell receptor beta chains were read from a single sample in a study of blood T cell repertoires in COVID-19. Assay: immunoSEQ multiplex PCR; the TCRdb copy retains only in-frame clones and omits some. The data hold roughly 200,000 clones, with about 85% observed a single time. The specimen was peripheral blood. These receptors originate from a woman at least 80 years old with acute or convalescent COVID-19. Both conserved end residues are part of each CDR3. Each record gives: V gene, J gene, clone size, D gene, CDR3 protein, CDR3 DNA. D genes are given only for firm matches. Clone size is stated in some rows and not others, as once, few, many or a class when expanded.

>TRBV30|TRBJ1-2|NA|NA
CAWSVGTSGYTF
TGTGCCTGGAGTGTCGGGACATCTGGCTACACCTTC
>TRBV11-2|TRBJ2-2|few|TRBD2
CASSRRIGGSSTGELFF
TGTGCCAGCAGCCGTAGGATTGGCGGGAGTAGCACCGGGGAGCTGTTTTTT
>TRBV6-5|TRBJ2-7|NA|TRBD2
CASSLLAGDSYEQYF
TGTGCCAGCAGCCTTCTAGCGGGAGATTCCTACGAGCAGTACTTC
>TRBV19|TRBJ1-4|few|TRBD1
CASSMNRGNEKLFF
TGTGCCAGTAGTATGAACAGGGGTAATGAAAAACTGTTTTTT
>TRBV10-1|TRBJ2-2|few|NA
CASGQGGTGELFF
TGCGCCAGCGGGCAGGGGGGCACCGGGGAGCTGTTTTTT
>TRBV13|TRBJ1-2|once|TRBD1
CASSLRDRGSGYTF
TGTGCCAGCAGCTTAAGGGACAGGGGCTCTGGCTACACCTTC
>TRBV3-1/TRBV3-2|TRBJ1-2|NA|TRBD1
CASSQATGQGTNGYTF
TGTGCCAGCAGCCAAGCGACGGGACAGGGGACGAATGGCTACACCTTC
>TRBV19|TRBJ2-1|few|NA
CASSPRGPSSYNEQFF
TGTGCCAGTAGTCCGCGCGGGCCAAGCTCCTACAATGAGCAGTTCTTC
>TRBV19|TRBJ1-3|NA|NA
CASSVTATSGNTIYF
TGTGCCAGTAGCGTAACAGCAACCAGTGGAAACACCATATATTTT
>TRBV5-1|TRBJ2-2|once|TRBD2
CASSFAGTMHGELFF
TGCGCCAGCAGCTTTGCCGGGACTATGCACGGGGAGCTGTTTTTT
>TRBV4-2|TRBJ1-6|NA|NA
CASSPSGRNSPLHF
TGTGCCAGCAGCCCCAGCGGCCGTAATTCACCCCTCCACTTT
>TRBV3-1/TRBV3-2|TRBJ1-2|NA|TRBD1
CASRYRDRDGYTF
TGTGCCAGCAGGTACCGGGACAGGGATGGCTACACCTTC
>TRBV5-1|TRBJ1-6|NA|TRBD1
CASSLGGDRGISPLHF
TGCGCCAGCAGCTTGGGTGGGGACAGGGGGATTTCACCCCTCCACTTT
>TRBV19|TRBJ1-2|NA|NA
CASKTGSNHNYGYTF
TGTGCCAGTAAGACAGGTAGCAATCATAACTATGGCTACACCTTC
>TRBV14|TRBJ2-2|NA|NA
CASSQVMTGELFF
TGTGCCAGCAGCCAAGTAATGACCGGGGAGCTGTTTTTT
>TRBV20-1|TRBJ2-1|NA|NA
CSATSGTPQFF
TGCAGTGCCACTTCCGGGACACCGCAGTTCTTC
>TRBV19|TRBJ1-1|few|TRBD1
CASSIKSGQGDTEAFF
TGTGCCAGTAGTATTAAGTCGGGACAGGGAGACACTGAAGCTTTCTTT
>TRBV5-4|TRBJ1-1|NA|TRBD1
CASSRNPQGMNTEAFF
TGTGCCAGCAGCCGTAATCCACAGGGGATGAACACTGAAGCTTTCTTT
>TRBV6-5|TRBJ1-4|NA|TRBD1
CASSYGTGFNEKLFF
TGTGCCAGCAGTTACGGGACAGGGTTTAATGAAAAACTGTTTTTT
>TRBV29-1|TRBJ1-1|NA|TRBD1
CSGDRENTEAFF
TGCAGCGGGGACAGGGAGAACACTGAAGCTTTCTTT
>TRBV9|TRBJ2-7|NA|TRBD1
CASSLTGGLTEQYF
TGTGCCAGCAGTTTGACAGGGGGATTAACCGAGCAGTACTTC
>TRBV11-2|TRBJ2-2|many|TRBD2
CASSFPVSGRNTGELFF
TGTGCCAGCAGCTTCCCAGTTAGCGGGAGGAACACCGGGGAGCTGTTTTTT
>TRBV19|TRBJ1-1|NA|NA
CASSITGRNTEAFF
TGTGCCAGTAGTATAACAGGGAGGAACACTGAAGCTTTCTTT
>TRBV6-1|TRBJ2-2|few|NA
CASSDGGSGELFF
TGTGCCAGCAGTGACGGAGGTTCCGGGGAGCTGTTTTTT
>TRBV29-1|TRBJ1-4|few|NA
CSVNNDKEKLFF
TGCAGCGTGAATAACGACAAGGAAAAACTGTTTTTT
>TRBV19|TRBJ2-1|NA|TRBD2
CASSIRLAGGNEQFF
TGTGCCAGTAGTATAAGACTAGCGGGAGGAAATGAGCAGTTCTTC
>TRBV3-1/TRBV3-2|TRBJ1-3|NA|TRBD1
CASSLGPQGGPGNTIYF
TGTGCCAGCAGCTTGGGACCGCAGGGGGGACCGGGAAACACCATATATTTT
>TRBV3-1/TRBV3-2|TRBJ2-3|NA|TRBD2
CASSRRASGRDTQYF
TGTGCCAGCAGCCGAAGGGCTAGCGGGAGGGATACGCAGTATTTT
>TRBV21-1|TRBJ1-1|NA|NA
CASSKGGQGVLRNTEAFF
TGTGCCAGCAGCAAAGGGGGGCAGGGGGTGTTGCGGAACACTGAAGCTTTCTTT
>TRBV10-1|TRBJ2-1|NA|TRBD1
CASSESGRGLFDEQFF
TGCGCCAGCAGTGAGTCGGGCAGGGGGTTATTTGATGAGCAGTTCTTC
>TRBV24-1|TRBJ2-1|NA|NA
CATSDLHSGGVYNEQFF
TGTGCCACCAGTGATTTGCACAGCGGAGGGGTGTACAATGAGCAGTTCTTC